What follows are 25 T cell receptor beta chains derived from one specimen sequenced in a study of cytomegalovirus exposure and HLA in healthy donors. The PCR used 60 Vbeta and 13 Jbeta primers. TCRdb's copy holds only in-frame clones and misses some; the assay was immunoSEQ multiplex PCR. The sample includes some 150,000 clones, approximately 85% of them seen just once. Input material: PBMCs. The source is a man in his fifties in good health and CMV-seropositive.

The chain combines TRBV2 with TRBJ1-1; 7 nucleotides align to TRBD1. Germline CDR1 and CDR2: SNHLY and FYNNEI. V lost 6 bases and J lost 1; bases outside the gene matches: 2. The CDR3 totals 13 residues. The CDR3 here is CASRYRGNTEAFF. CDR3 sequence (DNA): TGTGCCAGCAGATACAGGGGGAACACTGAAGCTTTCTTT.

The chain combines TRBV2 with TRBJ2-3, with a weak D call TRBD2 (7 bases). Per the germline V gene, CDR1 is SNHLY and CDR2 is FYNNEI. CDR3 size: 12 residues. CDR3 sequence: CALEGGGDTQYF. As DNA, the CDR3 is TGTGCTCTGGAGGGGGGGGGAGATACGCAGTATTTT.

In its sample, this clone was seen once. The V and J genes are TRBV6-5 and TRBJ2-1; 8 nucleotides agree with TRBD1. V lost 6 bases and J lost 12; bases outside the gene matches: 13. Germline V lookup: CDR1 MNHEY, CDR2 SVGAGI. The length of the CDR3 is 14 residues. CDR3 bases: TGTGCCAGCAGCCCGGGTTCCCACACAGGGGGGCAGTTCTTC. Translating it yields CASSPGSHTGGQFF.

The chain couples TRBV27 to TRBJ2-5; 8 bases are shared with TRBD2. The CDR3 covers 15 residues. Unmatched junction bases numbered 10, after V lost 6 bases and J lost 4 bases. The germline gives CDR1 MNHEY, CDR2 SMNVEV (reference sequence). The CDR3 spells CASSSKGLAGETQYF. The CDR3, as DNA: TGTGCCAGCAGCTCAAAAGGGCTAGCGGGAGAGACCCAGTACTTC.

Only one count was recorded for this clone. This chain uses TRBV4-1 with TRBJ1-4; D possibly corresponds to TRBD1 (6 bases). The germline CDR1 and CDR2 sequences are MGHRA and YSYEKL. This CDR3 comprises 15 residues. With 4 bases removed from V and 1 base from J, the gap between germline ends came to 10 bases. The CDR3 is CASSRQGITNEKLFF. For the CDR3, the DNA is TGCGCCAGCAGCCGGCAGGGGATAACTAATGAAAAACTGTTTTTT.

Here the CDR3 DNA reads TGCGCCAGCAGCTCCTCAGGGGCAGGGACCCAGTACTTC. This sequence encodes CASSSSGAGTQYF. V usage is TRBV5-1 and J usage is TRBJ2-5; tentatively, D is TRBD1 (6 bases). V gave up 3 bases and J gave up 7 bases, with 13 bases separating them. The germline V gene encodes CDR1 SGHRS and CDR2 YFSETQ. CDR3 length: 13 residues.

V usage is TRBV7-9 and J usage is TRBJ2-1; tentative D call: TRBD2 (6 bases). The CDR3 runs to 12 residues. Germline CDR1 is SEHNR and CDR2 is FQNEAQ (reference sequence). V lost 5 bases, J lost 9 bases, and 11 bases lay in between. The DNA of the CDR3 is TGTGCCAGCAGCCCTTTAGCGGTTGAGCAGTTCTTC. Its protein product is CASSPLAVEQFF. Full variable domain (remainder filled in from reference TRBV7-9 and TRBJ2-1): DTGVSQNPRHKITKRGQNVTFRCDPISEHNRLYWYRQTLGQGPEFLTYFQNEAQLEKSRLLSDRFSAERPKGSFSTLEIQRTEQGDSAMYLCASSPLAVEQFFGPGTRLTVL.

The rearrangement links TRBV4-1 to TRBJ2-1; possible D gene TRBD1, 6 bases. Germline CDR1 and CDR2: MGHRA and YSYEKL. The CDR3 runs to 11 residues. V dropped 0 bases and J dropped 12 bases, with 6 bases sitting between them. The CDR3 nucleotides read TGCGCCAGCAGCCAAGAAGGGGGGCAGTTCTTC. It is translated as CASSQEGGQFF.

The genes are TRBV7-9 and TRBJ2-3, with TRBD2 identical over 8 bases. The germline V gene encodes CDR1 SEHNR and CDR2 FQNEAQ (reference sequence). Trimming at V came to 0 bases and at J to 0 bases, leaving 11 bases not matched to a gene. This CDR3 is built from 19 residues. CDR3 in DNA: TGTGCCAGCAGCTTAGCGAGCGGGGGCGGCAAGCTGAGCACAGATACGCAGTATTTT. Translating it yields CASSLASGGGKLSTDTQYF.

The chain joins TRBV11-2 to TRBJ2-7, with TRBD2 matching over 7 bases. The CDR3 spans 19 residues. Germline CDR1 reads SGHAT; CDR2 reads FQNNGV. V shed 0 bases, J shed 0 bases, and the junction held 14 bases outside the gene matches. CDR3 residues: CASSLDRPRAAGISYEQYF. The CDR3 DNA follows: TGTGCCAGCAGCTTAGATAGACCGAGGGCAGCGGGGATCTCCTACGAGCAGTACTTC.

This chain uses TRBV18 with TRBJ1-5, with D uncertain. Trimming left V 6 bases short and J 3 bases short, with 18 bases between. CDR1 is KGHSH, CDR2 LQKENI, per germline. CDR3 size: 16 residues. The CDR3 region has the DNA TGTGCCAGCTCGCCTTACCGACAAGAGTTCAATCAGCCCCAGCATTTT. Its translation: CASSPYRQEFNQPQHF.

This clone came up many times. This sequence joins TRBV5-4 and TRBJ1-1; D ambiguous. Trimming took 4 bases from V and 1 from J, leaving 5 bases between them. There are 12 residues in the CDR3. The V gene's germline CDR1 is SGHNT and CDR2 YYREEE (reference sequence). CDR3 amino acids: CASSEGNTEAFF. The CDR3, as DNA: TGTGCCAGCAGCGAGGGGAACACTGAAGCTTTCTTT.

This sequence joins TRBV28 and TRBJ1-4; 8 nucleotides line up with TRBD1. Unmatched junction bases numbered 11, after V lost 8 bases and J lost 12 bases. The CDR3 is made up of 13 amino acids. Germline assignment: CDR1 MDHEN and CDR2 SYDVKM. The CDR3 sequence is CASRTGGSAELFF. For the CDR3, the DNA is TGTGCCAGCCGTACAGGGGGGTCAGCTGAACTGTTTTTT. Using reference TRBV28 and TRBJ1-4 for the parts outside the CDR3, the full variable domain is DVKVTQSSRYLVKRTGEKVFLECVQDMDHENMFWYRQDPGLGLRLIYFSYDVKMKEKGDIPEGYSVSREKKERFSLILESASTNQTSMYLCASRTGGSAELFFGSGTQLSVL.

This clone was observed a few times. The rearrangement uses TRBV2 and TRBJ1-2, with 7 bases lining up with TRBD1. The V gene end was trimmed by 7 bases and the J gene end by 8 bases; junction bases not matched to a gene: 1. The germline CDR1 and CDR2 sequences are SNHLY and FYNNEI. The CDR3 is 10 residues long. The CDR3 loop is CASTGGGYTF. The CDR3 DNA follows: TGTGCCAGCACAGGGGGGGGCTACACCTTC.

The V call is TRBV30, the J call TRBJ2-7; maybe TRBD1 (5 bases). The CDR3 length is 15 residues. The V gene's germline CDR1 is GTSNPN and CDR2 SVGIG (reference sequence). Trimming took 6 bases from V and 3 from J, leaving 21 bases between them. The DNA of the CDR3 is TGTGCCTGTCAACTACCCGAGACAGCCTTCTACGAGCAGTACTTC. Its translation: CACQLPETAFYEQYF.

This clone turned up a few times. The chain joins TRBV28 to TRBJ2-1, with D possibly matching TRBD1 (6 bases). Germline V gene sequence: CDR1 MDHEN, CDR2 SYDVKM. This CDR3 is 12 amino acids long. V gave up 4 bases and J gave up 9 bases, with 10 bases separating them. The CDR3, as DNA: TGTGCCAGCAGTTCCGGGGACATTGAGCAGTTCTTC. It yields the protein CASSSGDIEQFF.

The rearrangement joins TRBV27 to TRBJ1-1; tentative D call: TRBD1 (5 bases). This CDR3 is 15 amino acids long. Germline-derived CDR1 and CDR2 are MNHEY and SMNVEV (reference sequence). Trimming removed 7 bases from V and 0 bases from J, with 15 bases in between. CDR3 in amino acids: CASNSGTGLNTEAFF. The CDR3, as DNA: TGTGCCAGCAACTCAGGAACAGGACTGAACACTGAAGCTTTCTTT.

The CDR3 loop is CASSLGDRKPETQYF. CDR3 nucleotide sequence: TGTGCCAGCAGCTTGGGGGACAGGAAGCCAGAGACCCAGTACTTC. The chain employs TRBV5-6 and TRBJ2-5; TRBD1 matches 8 bases. The CDR3 has 15 residues. Germline lookup yields CDR1 SGHDT and CDR2 YYEEEE. The ends lost 0 bases at V and 4 bases at J; junction bases unmatched: 5.

The V and J genes are TRBV9 and TRBJ2-1; D uncertain. The germline V gene encodes CDR1 SGDLS and CDR2 YYNGEE. This CDR3 is built from 14 residues. V was clipped by 3 bases and J by 4 bases, with 11 bases between them. In DNA, the CDR3 is TGTGCCAGCAGCGACGCCATACATTACAATGAGCAGTTCTTC. Translation gives CASSDAIHYNEQFF.

The chain couples TRBV7-2 to TRBJ2-7; tentative D call: TRBD1 (5 bases). Trimming left V 6 bases short and J 12 bases short, with 15 bases between. The CDR3 is 11 residues long. The germline gives CDR1 SGHTA, CDR2 FQGNSA. The CDR3 region is CASRRGDRGYF. DNA of the CDR3: TGTGCCAGCAGAAGGGGCGATCGCGGGTACTTC.

This clone has only a few counts. This chain connects TRBV5-1 to TRBJ1-1, with 12 bases lining up with TRBD1. J was trimmed by 4 bases and V by 4 bases; bases with no gene match: 8. This CDR3 contains 16 residues. Germline-derived CDR1 and CDR2 are SGHRS and YFSETQ. CDR3 DNA: TGCGCCAGCAGCAGCGGGACAGGGGGCAGTTTCACTGAAGCTTTCTTT. It is translated as CASSSGTGGSFTEAFF. Filled out from reference TRBV5-1 and TRBJ1-1, the complete variable domain reads KAGVTQTPRYLIKTRGQQVTLSCSPISGHRSVSWYQQTPGQGLQFLFEYFSETQRNKGNFPGRFSGRQFSNSRSEMNVSTLELGDSALYLCASSSGTGGSFTEAFFGQGTRLTVV.

The chain employs TRBV28 and TRBJ2-2, with 7 bases identical to TRBD1. This CDR3 is 16 amino acids long. CDR1 is MDHEN and CDR2 is SYDVKM in the germline V gene. The J segment lost 2 bases and the V segment lost 4 bases, leaving 7 bases of the junction unmatched. This chain's CDR3 is CASSSAGTANTGELFF. CDR3 coding DNA: TGTGCCAGCAGTTCCGCCGGGACAGCTAACACCGGGGAGCTGTTTTTT.

J is TRBJ1-2 and V is TRBV7-2; weak D call: TRBD1 (6 bases). Per germline, CDR1 SGHTA and CDR2 FQGNSA. V was clipped by 3 bases and J by 8 bases, with 10 bases between them. This CDR3 contains 12 residues. The CDR3 DNA reads as TGTGCCAGCAGCTTCTATGACAGGGGCTACACCTTC. The encoded protein is CASSFYDRGYTF.

The chain uses TRBV11-2 and TRBJ2-4; perhaps TRBD1 as D (6 bases). Germline loops: CDR1 SGHAT, CDR2 FQNNGV. Trimming took off 5 bases at V and 1 base at J, with 12 bases between the two ends. The CDR3 contains 15 residues. CDR3 bases: TGTGCCAGCAGCCTTCGTAGGGGGGCCAAAAACATTCAGTACTTC. The encoded protein is CASSLRRGAKNIQYF. The complete variable domain, with remaining parts taken from reference TRBV11-2 and TRBJ2-4, reads EAGVAQSPRYKIIEKRQSVAFWCNPISGHATLYWYQQILGQGPKLLIQFQNNGVVDDSQLPKDRFSAERLKGVDSTLKIQPAKLEDSAVYLCASSLRRGAKNIQYFGAGTRLSVL.

The V call is TRBV10-3, the J call TRBJ2-2, with TRBD1 matching 7 bases. CDR1 is ENHRY and CDR2 is SYGVKD in the germline V gene. The CDR3 totals 16 residues. The V gene end was trimmed by 4 bases and the J gene end by 4 bases; junction bases not matched to a gene: 9. CDR3 in DNA: TGTGCCATCAGTGGATCAACAGGGGATGGCACCGGGGAGCTGTTTTTT. Translated, it gives CAISGSTGDGTGELFF.